This T cell receptor (beta chain) derives from a study of human thymus T cells. TCRdb keeps only in-frame clones here, not all; method: immunoSEQ multiplex PCR. Among 100,000 to 150,000 clones listed, more than 90% were seen once. The study used thymus tissue resected during corrective heart surgery. The donors were infants in Finland with congenital heart defects, otherwise immunologically healthy. Findings of the study overall: What related research reported was that thymic repertoires overlapped highly among unrelated individuals.

As to this clone: Its cognate antigen is unknown.

CDR1 and CDR2 from the germline V gene are SGHDN and FVKESK. CDR3 length: 18 residues. The V segment lost 2 bases and the J segment 4 bases; nucleotides outside the gene matches: 12. Sequencing was done on a sample of thymus tissue. The chain is built from TRBV14 and TRBJ2-1; TRBD2 aligns across 9 bases. This TCR was recovered from a boy younger than two with a congenital heart defect but otherwise immunologically healthy. The CDR3 coding sequence is TGTGCCAGCAGCCAACTCGCGGGGGGGACAGAATCTTACAATGAGCAGTTCTTC. Amino acids: CASSQLAGGTESYNEQFF. The full variable domain, its missing parts supplied by reference TRBV14 and TRBJ2-1, is EAGVTQFPSHSVIEKGQTVTLRCDPISGHDNLYWYRRVMGKEIKFLLHFVKESKQDESGMPNNRFLAERTGGTYSTLKVQPAELEDSGVYFCASSQLAGGTESYNEQFFGPGTRLTVL.